The subject of this entry is one TCR beta chain. These data originate in a study of T cell changes during pregnancy in multiple sclerosis. The assay was immunoSEQ multiplex PCR, and TCRdb's table has in-frame clones only and misses some. The sample records fewer than 70,000 clones, 85% to 95% being singletons. Trimming at V came to 9 bases and at J to 0 bases, leaving 10 bases not matched to a gene. From germline, CDR1 is LNHDA and CDR2 SQIVND (reference sequence). There are 16 residues in the CDR3. This rearrangement joins TRBV19 to TRBJ1-5; 8 nucleotides align to TRBD1. The sample was CD8+ T cells from peripheral blood mononuclear cells, taken in the third trimester of pregnancy. The TCR was taken from a female donor in good health, enrolled as a control in a pregnancy study. The CDR3 protein is CASNGQGRYSNQPQHF. The CDR3 region has the DNA TGTGCCAGCAACGGACAGGGACGATATAGCAATCAGCCCCAGCATTTT.